This T cell receptor beta chain is drawn from a study of long-term antiretroviral therapy in people with HIV. At the survey level, the v3.0 immunoSEQ assay was run. This table comes from immunoSEQ multiplex PCR, and its TCRdb copy is limited to in-frame clones, with some not included. The table shows about 27,000 clones, with approximately 80% occurring only once. CDR3 length: 14 amino acids. V dropped 6 bases and J dropped 5 bases, with 18 bases sitting between them. Looked up from germline, CDR1 is SGHNT and CDR2 is YYREEE (reference sequence). Sequencing used unsorted PBMCs, obtained 3 years after starting antiretroviral therapy. This receptor was identified in a man aged 35 to 55 with HIV. The V call is TRBV5-4, the J call TRBJ2-7, with D possibly matching TRBD1 (5 bases). The CDR3 DNA follows: TGTGCCAGCACGTCGGTAGGCAGGGTCGACGAGCAGTACTTC. Amino acid sequence: CASTSVGRVDEQYF.